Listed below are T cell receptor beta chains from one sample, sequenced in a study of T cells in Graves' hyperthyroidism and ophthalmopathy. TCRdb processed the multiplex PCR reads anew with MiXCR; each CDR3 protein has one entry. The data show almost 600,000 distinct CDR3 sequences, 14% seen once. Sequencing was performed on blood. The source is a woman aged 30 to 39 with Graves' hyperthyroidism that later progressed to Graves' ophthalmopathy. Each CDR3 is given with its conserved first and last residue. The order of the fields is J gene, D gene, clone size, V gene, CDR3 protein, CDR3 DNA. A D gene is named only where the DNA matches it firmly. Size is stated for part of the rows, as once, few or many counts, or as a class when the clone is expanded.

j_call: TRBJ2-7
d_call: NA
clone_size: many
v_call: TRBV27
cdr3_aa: CASSLSAGTATYEQYF
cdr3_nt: TGTGCCAGCAGTTTATCGGCCGGGACTGCTACCTACGAGCAGTACTTC

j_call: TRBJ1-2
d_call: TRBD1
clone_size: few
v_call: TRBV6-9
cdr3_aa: CASSYFPPDREDGYTF
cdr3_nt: TGTGCCAGCAGTTACTTCCCACCCGACAGGGAGGATGGCTACACCTTC

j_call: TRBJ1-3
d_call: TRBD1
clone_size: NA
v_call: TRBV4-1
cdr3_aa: CASSQGDIPGQGAYGNTIYF
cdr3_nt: TGCGCCAGCAGCCAAGGCGACATTCCGGGACAGGGGGCTTATGGAAACACCATATATTTT

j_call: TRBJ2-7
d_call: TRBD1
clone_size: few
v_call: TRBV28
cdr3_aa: CASSLPRGSVYEQYF
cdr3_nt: TGTGCCAGCAGTCTCCCCAGGGGGTCAGTGTACGAGCAGTACTTC

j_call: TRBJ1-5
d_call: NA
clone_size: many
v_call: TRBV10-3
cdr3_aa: CAISGEVGNQPQHF
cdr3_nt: TGTGCCATCAGTGGGGAGGTTGGCAATCAGCCCCAGCATTTT

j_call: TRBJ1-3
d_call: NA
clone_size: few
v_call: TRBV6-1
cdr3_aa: CASRDPGNTIYF
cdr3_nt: TGTGCCAGCAGGGATCCCGGAAACACCATATATTTT

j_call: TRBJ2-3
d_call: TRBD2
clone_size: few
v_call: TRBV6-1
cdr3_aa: CASVRGLDTDTQYF
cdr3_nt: TGTGCCAGCGTTCGGGGACTAGACACAGATACGCAGTATTTT

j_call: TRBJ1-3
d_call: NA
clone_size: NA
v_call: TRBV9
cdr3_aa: CASSVFGDGGNTIYF
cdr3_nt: TGTGCCAGCAGCGTTTTTGGGGACGGCGGAAACACCATATATTTT

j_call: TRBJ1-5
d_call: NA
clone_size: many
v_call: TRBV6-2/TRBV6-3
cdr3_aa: CASSQDSFNQPQHF
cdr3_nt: TGTGCCAGCAGCCAAGACAGTTTCAATCAGCCCCAGCATTTT

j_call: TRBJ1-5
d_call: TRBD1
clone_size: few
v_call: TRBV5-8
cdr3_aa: CASSARFGTVSLQPQHF
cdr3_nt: TGTGCCAGCAGCGCGCGCTTCGGGACAGTGAGTCTTCAGCCCCAGCATTTT

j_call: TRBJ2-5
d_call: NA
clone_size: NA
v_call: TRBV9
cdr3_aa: CASSPPFNTGEETQYF
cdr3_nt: TGTGCCAGCAGCCCCCCTTTTAATACGGGAGAAGAGACCCAGTACTTC

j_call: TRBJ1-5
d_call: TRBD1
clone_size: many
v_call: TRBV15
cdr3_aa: CAAGQPNQPQHF
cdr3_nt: TGTGCCGCGGGACAGCCAAATCAGCCCCAGCATTTT

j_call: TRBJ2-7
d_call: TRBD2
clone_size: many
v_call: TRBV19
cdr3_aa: CASSILAGVKYEQYF
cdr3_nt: TGTGCCAGTAGTATACTAGCGGGAGTTAAGTACGAGCAGTACTTC

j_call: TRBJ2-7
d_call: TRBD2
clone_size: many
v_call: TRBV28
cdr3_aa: CASTGGEYEQYF
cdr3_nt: TGTGCCAGCACCGGGGGGGAATACGAGCAGTACTTC

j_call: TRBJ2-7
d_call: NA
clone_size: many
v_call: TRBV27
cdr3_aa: CASSFAADVAYEQYF
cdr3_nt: TGTGCCAGCAGTTTCGCGGCAGATGTGGCCTACGAGCAGTACTTC

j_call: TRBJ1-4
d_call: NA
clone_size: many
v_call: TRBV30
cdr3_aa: CAWSKEANEKLFF
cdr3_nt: TGTGCCTGGAGTAAAGAGGCTAATGAAAAACTGTTTTTT

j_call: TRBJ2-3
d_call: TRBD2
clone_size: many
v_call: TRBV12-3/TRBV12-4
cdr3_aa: CASTGGYSDTQYF
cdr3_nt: TGTGCCAGCACGGGAGGGTATTCAGATACGCAGTATTTT

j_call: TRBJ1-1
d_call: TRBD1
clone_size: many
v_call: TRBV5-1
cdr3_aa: CASSRQGSRDTEAFF
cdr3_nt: TGCGCCAGCAGTAGACAGGGGTCAAGGGACACTGAAGCTTTCTTT

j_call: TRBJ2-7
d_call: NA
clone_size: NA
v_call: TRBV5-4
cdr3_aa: CASSSGWGSSYEQYF
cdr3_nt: TGTGCCAGCAGCTCCGGTTGGGGGAGCTCCTACGAGCAGTACTTC

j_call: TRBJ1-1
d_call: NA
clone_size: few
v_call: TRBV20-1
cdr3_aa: CSARDWPGEDTEAFF
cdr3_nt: TGCAGTGCTAGAGATTGGCCCGGCGAGGACACTGAAGCTTTCTTT

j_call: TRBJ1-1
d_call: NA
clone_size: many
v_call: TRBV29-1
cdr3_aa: CSVAEWGTEAFF
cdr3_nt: TGCAGCGTGGCGGAATGGGGCACTGAAGCTTTCTTT

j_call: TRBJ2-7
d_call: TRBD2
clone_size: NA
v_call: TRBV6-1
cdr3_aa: CASSPISGTASYEQYF
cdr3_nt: TGTGCCAGCAGCCCGATTAGCGGGACCGCTTCCTACGAGCAGTACTTC